This T cell receptor (beta chain) derives from a study of blood T cell repertoires in COVID-19. Looking at the study overall: Acute and convalescent COVID-19 specimens originated in the United States, Italy and Spain. Sample material is recorded as cDNA or gDNA derived from T cells, B-cell-depleted T cells, or PBMCs.

This CDR3 spans 17 amino acids. Germline trimming cut 0 bases from V and 2 bases from J; bases unmatched to any gene: 7. The germline gives CDR1 SGDLS, CDR2 YYNGEE. Per the original data handling: Estimation of nucleated cell counts was performed using reference gene primer amplification. Sequencing used immunoSEQ multiplex PCR; TCRdb keeps in-frame clones, though not all of them. V and J calls and clone size follow that table, whereas D and trimming were derived from the DNA. Of approximately 110,000 clones detected, about nine tenths appear once; the ten largest clones hold roughly 4.5%. The J gene is TRBJ2-1, the V gene TRBV9, with 8 bases identical to TRBD1. The TCR was taken from a man aged 40-49 years with acute or convalescent COVID-19. Sequenced input: peripheral blood. CDR3 DNA sequence: TGTGCCAGCAGCGTAGCCCCGCAGGGGGCTACCTACAATGAGCAGTTCTTC. This sequence encodes CASSVAPQGATYNEQFF.